The subject of this entry is one TCR beta chain. The antigen is unknown. These data belong to a study of shared clonotypes between healthy human individuals. Clones were sequenced by immunoSEQ multiplex PCR, and TCRdb holds only the in-frame ones, with some missing. The data show roughly 590,000 clones, around 95% seen once. Points from the study as a whole: Non-shared clonotypes showed lower generation probabilities than clonotypes common to all four donors.

The germline V and J ends were trimmed by 6 bases and 0 bases, with 9 bases remaining between them. Germline V gene lookup returns CDR1 MDHEN and CDR2 SYDVKM. This CDR3 has 14 residues. CD45RO-negative, CCR7-selected cells formed the naive CD8 fraction, which excluded terminally differentiated effector memory CD45RA+ cells. The chain has TRBV28 and TRBJ1-5; a possible D gene is TRBD1 (5 bases). Sequenced material: naive CD8+ T cells sorted from blood. This TCR derives from a woman in her 30s in good health. CDR3 amino acids: CASRQGYSNQPQHF. CDR3 sequence (DNA): TGTGCCAGCAGGCAGGGCTATAGCAATCAGCCCCAGCATTTT.